A single sample gave rise to the 22 T cell receptor beta chains below, sequenced in a study of cytomegalovirus exposure and HLA in healthy donors. This PCR relied on a set of 60 Vbeta primers and 13 Jbeta primers. Only in-frame clones appear in the TCRdb table, and some are missing; sequencing was by immunoSEQ multiplex PCR. The sample shows fewer than 110,000 clones, 77% of them seen only once. Material for sequencing was PBMCs. These receptors originate from a male donor in good health and CMV-seronegative.

V gene TRBV2 combines with J gene TRBJ1-3; D not certain. V lost 1 base, J lost 3 bases, and 10 bases lay in between. Per the germline V gene, CDR1 is SNHLY and CDR2 is FYNNEI. CDR3 length: 15 amino acids. The CDR3 loop reads CASSEGLGSGNTIYF. The CDR3 bases are TGTGCCAGCAGTGAAGGTCTGGGGAGTGGAAACACCATATATTTT. Drawing the rest from reference TRBV2 and TRBJ1-3, the complete variable domain is EPEVTQTPSHQVTQMGQEVILRCVPISNHLYFYWYRQILGQKVEFLVSFYNNEISEKSEIFDDQFSVERPDGSNFTLKIRSTKLEDSAMYFCASSEGLGSGNTIYFGEGSWLTVV.

The rearrangement links TRBV28 to TRBJ2-3, with D possibly being TRBD1 (8 bases). Trimming took off 4 bases at V and 0 bases at J, with 20 bases between the two ends. This CDR3 comprises 18 residues. Looked up from germline, CDR1 is MDHEN and CDR2 is SYDVKM. This CDR3 is CASSWPLNRGGSTDTQYF. The CDR3 nucleotides read TGTGCCAGCAGTTGGCCCTTAAACAGGGGGGGTAGCACAGATACGCAGTATTTT.

The gene calls are TRBV7-9 and TRBJ1-2, with 10 bases aligning to TRBD1. The CDR3 has 15 residues. Germline CDR1 and CDR2: SEHNR and FQNEAQ (reference sequence). With V trimmed by 5 bases and J by 4 bases, 7 bases remained unmatched. Here the CDR3 DNA reads TGTGCCAGCAGCCCGGGGACAGGGGCGCTCTATGGCTACACCTTC. Amino acids: CASSPGTGALYGYTF.

Here the CDR3 DNA reads TGTGCCAGCAGTTTAGGATCCGGGGGTAAGCAGTACTTC. Protein product: CASSLGSGGKQYF. The genes are TRBV27 and TRBJ2-7; TRBD2 is a possible D gene (6 bases). CDR3 length: 13 residues. The ends were cut back, 2 bases at V and 8 bases at J, with 13 bases in the middle. The V gene's germline CDR1 is MNHEY and CDR2 SMNVEV (reference sequence).

The genes are TRBV4-2 and TRBJ1-2; no clear D. CDR1 and CDR2 from the germline V gene are LGHNA and YNFKEQ. The ends were cut back, 0 bases at V and 1 base at J, with 6 bases in the middle. The CDR3 contains 14 residues. DNA for the CDR3: TGTGCCAGCAGCCAAGACCCGAGTAACTATGGCTACACCTTC. It is translated as CASSQDPSNYGYTF.

The chain carries TRBV11-2 and TRBJ2-7, with D perhaps TRBD1 (6 bases). CDR3 length: 14 amino acids. Germline V lookup: CDR1 SGHAT, CDR2 FQNNGV. Between the trimmed V and J ends, which lost 6 bases and 6 bases, there was a span of 18 bases. CDR3 amino acids: CASRTGAPGVEQYF. CDR3 nucleotides: TGTGCCAGCAGAACTGGGGCCCCAGGGGTCGAGCAGTACTTC.

On this clone: The germline gene is not matched at one end of the junction; a read error may be the cause. The chain links TRBV7-2 to TRBJ2-5, with 13 bases matching TRBD2. There are 17 residues in the CDR3. From germline, CDR1 is SGHTA and CDR2 FQGNSA. This chain's CDR3 is CASSLSGLAGAAESQYF. CDR3 coding DNA: TGTGCCAGCAGCTTATCAGGACTAGCGGGAGCTGCCGAGAGCCAGTACTTC.

The sample holds one count of this clone. The chain uses TRBV30 and TRBJ1-2; unclear D gene. Germline V gives CDR1 GTSNPN, CDR2 SVGIG (reference sequence). CDR3 length: 13 residues. V was clipped by 0 bases and J by 7 bases, with 12 bases between them. In DNA form, the CDR3 reads TGTGCCTGGAGTGTACGTACTGATGCTGGCTACACCTTC. This codes for CAWSVRTDAGYTF.

The table lists this clone with a few counts. In DNA form, the CDR3 reads TGTGCCAGCAGTGGACTAGCGGGAGGGCCAGATACGCAGTATTTT. Translating it yields CASSGLAGGPDTQYF. The chain joins TRBV6-1 to TRBJ2-3, with 14 bases aligning to TRBD2. The CDR3 is 15 residues long. J gave up 4 bases and V 4 bases, and 1 base lay outside the gene matches. Per the germline V gene, CDR1 is MNHNS and CDR2 is SASEGT.

The chain joins TRBV25-1 to TRBJ1-2; weak D call: TRBD1 (6 bases). V was trimmed by 8 bases and J by 2 bases, leaving 12 bases between them. The CDR3 runs to 13 residues. In germline, CDR1 is MGHDK, CDR2 SYGVNS. CDR3 sequence reads: CASGQGNNYGYTF. CDR3 in DNA: TGTGCCAGCGGGCAGGGGAACAACTATGGCTACACCTTC.

The chain recombines TRBV7-2 with TRBJ1-1, with D possibly TRBD1 on 6 matching bases. Germline assignment: CDR1 SGHTA and CDR2 FQGNSA. The length of the CDR3 is 13 residues. Between the trimmed V and J ends, which lost 7 bases and 2 bases, there was a span of 11 bases. The CDR3 nucleotides read TGTGCCAGCACCGACAGGTTTAACACTGAAGCTTTCTTT. Its protein is CASTDRFNTEAFF.

The J gene is TRBJ2-7, the V gene TRBV25-1, with D tentatively TRBD2 (5 bases). CDR3 length: 16 residues. Germline V CDR1 and CDR2: MGHDK, SYGVNS. V gave up 10 bases and J gave up 2 bases, with 24 bases separating them. The CDR3 region is CATRGSVGLKAYEQYF. The CDR3 region has the DNA TGTGCCACCCGAGGGAGCGTCGGGTTGAAGGCCTACGAGCAGTACTTC.

V is TRBV7-9 and J is TRBJ2-1; D is ambiguous. V was shortened by 0 bases and J by 7 bases, with 4 bases between the two germline ends. This CDR3 contains 12 residues. Germline CDR1 is SEHNR and CDR2 is FQNEAQ (reference sequence). As DNA, the CDR3 is TGTGCCAGCAGCTTAGCAGCTAATGAGCAGTTCTTC. Amino acid sequence: CASSLAANEQFF.

The chain links TRBV27 to TRBJ2-1, with 9 bases fitting TRBD1. The J segment lost 4 bases and the V segment lost 5 bases, leaving 3 bases of the junction unmatched. This CDR3 is 14 amino acids long. Germline V lookup: CDR1 MNHEY, CDR2 SMNVEV (reference sequence). This CDR3 is CASSAGQGYNEQFF. CDR3 sequence (DNA): TGTGCCAGCAGTGCGGGACAGGGATACAATGAGCAGTTCTTC.

Relative to its sample, this clone is medium-sized. The chain has TRBV6-1 and TRBJ2-7; 8 bases agree with TRBD2. This CDR3 is built from 15 residues. From germline, CDR1 is MNHNS and CDR2 SASEGT. The trim removed 1 base at V and 5 bases at J, leaving 7 bases unmatched. DNA for the CDR3: TGTGCCAGCAGTGAAGAGATAGCGGGACCCCACGAGCAGTACTTC. Translated, it gives CASSEEIAGPHEQYF.

The gene calls are TRBV6-6 and TRBJ1-1, with TRBD1 matching 8 bases. Germline V gene sequence: CDR1 MNHNY, CDR2 SVGAGI (reference sequence). The CDR3 is 14 residues long. V was clipped by 4 bases and J by 1 base; unmatched bases: 2. Here the CDR3 DNA reads TGTGCCAGCAGTTCGGACAGGGCGAACACTGAAGCTTTCTTT. Protein: CASSSDRANTEAFF.

CDR3 DNA sequence: TGTGCCAGCAGCCAAGATTTGGGAGATGAGCAGTTCTTC. It codes for CASSQDLGDEQFF. The chain carries TRBV14 and TRBJ2-1; D is possibly TRBD2 (5 bases). Trimming left V 0 bases short and J 8 bases short, with 8 bases between. Per the germline V gene, CDR1 is SGHDN and CDR2 is FVKESK. The CDR3 spans 13 residues.

The chain links TRBV6-5 to TRBJ2-1, with 8 bases matching TRBD2. With V trimmed by 6 bases and J by 5 bases, 9 bases remained unmatched. This CDR3 spans 15 amino acids. CDR1 is MNHEY and CDR2 is SVGAGI in the germline V gene. DNA for the CDR3: TGTGCCAGCAGAGTATATAGCGGGAACCACAATGAGCAGTTCTTC. It translates to CASRVYSGNHNEQFF.

The chain combines TRBV7-9 with TRBJ2-3; 7 nucleotides agree with TRBD2. CDR1 is SEHNR, CDR2 FQNEAQ, per germline (reference sequence). There are 15 residues in the CDR3. The trim removed 1 base at V and 3 bases at J, leaving 4 bases unmatched. Here the CDR3 reads CASSLGAGATDTQYF. CDR3 DNA sequence: TGTGCCAGCAGCTTAGGGGCGGGAGCGACAGATACGCAGTATTTT.

The J gene is TRBJ1-1, the V gene TRBV11-2; no definite D call. Deletions cut 0 bases from V and 7 bases from J, with 6 bases between. Germline values: CDR1 SGHAT, CDR2 FQNNGV. The CDR3 is 12 amino acids. As DNA, the CDR3 is TGTGCCAGCAGCTTAGACTCGGGTGAAGCTTTCTTT. This encodes CASSLDSGEAFF. Based on the CDR3 plus reference TRBV11-2 and TRBJ1-1, the full variable domain is EAGVAQSPRYKIIEKRQSVAFWCNPISGHATLYWYQQILGQGPKLLIQFQNNGVVDDSQLPKDRFSAERLKGVDSTLKIQPAKLEDSAVYLCASSLDSGEAFFGQGTRLTVV.

The rearrangement links TRBV7-8 to TRBJ2-1, with D possibly TRBD1 on 5 matching bases. The V end lost 5 bases, the J end lost 4 bases, and 18 bases lay between the germline ends. From germline, CDR1 is SGHVS and CDR2 FQNEAQ. The CDR3 is made up of 16 amino acids. The CDR3 loop reads CASSPLIPGAYNEQFF. CDR3 coding DNA: TGTGCCAGCAGCCCTCTGATTCCTGGGGCATACAATGAGCAGTTCTTC.

V and J are TRBV5-8 and TRBJ2-3; 7 nucleotides align to TRBD2. Germline V lookup: CDR1 SGHTS, CDR2 YDEGEE. After removal of 0 bases from V and 5 bases from J, the junction contained 9 bases not matched to a gene. The CDR3 has 16 amino acids. DNA of the CDR3: TGTGCCAGCAGCTTGGCCGTTGCGGGAGTAGTAGATACGCAGTATTTT. It yields the protein CASSLAVAGVVDTQYF.